The present entry profiles one T cell receptor (beta chain) with its context. This clonotype has at least ten counts. Its antigen is still unknown. No per-base quality is available; no much larger clone lies one base away. This record belongs to a study of spatial heterogeneity in lung cancer (dated by TCRdb to the late 2010s). Regarding the research as a whole: More beta-chain than alpha-chain transcripts were consistently detected, likely reflecting higher beta-chain transcript abundance. In the raw uncorrected reads, each unique combination of TCR and UMI appeared more than ten times on average. The study quantitatively compared TCR alpha and beta repertoires across multiple tumor regions, matched nontumor lung and blood in non-small cell lung cancer. Nonsynonymous mutation counts, determined by whole-exome sequencing of tumor tissue, were related to TCR repertoire features. Both alpha and beta chains were TCR-sequenced in approximately 220 tumor regions, fewer than 80 matched nontumor lung samples and roughly 50 PBMC samples obtained at surgery.

The germline V gene specifies SGDLS as CDR1 and YYNGEE as CDR2. V is shortened by 0 bases, J by 4 bases, and the region joining them spans 10 bases. The CDR3 sequence holds 14 residues, the cysteine and phenylalanine included. The entry retains the CDR3 DNA only, 42 bases that are in frame from base 1. In light of the paper, this sample's time point label describes: sample taken at primary tumor resection. Donors were about 70 patients with early-stage, untreated non-small cell lung cancer from the lung TRACERx cohort. Whole RNA extracted from tumor and nontumor lung tissue, or from cryopreserved PBMC samples, was used for TCR sequencing without cell sorting. Only patients with enough RNA available from two or more tumor regions were chosen for TCR sequencing. The library was generated by 5' RACE. Sequenced on a NextSeq 500. The TCR library protocol attached a unique molecular identifier to each TCR cDNA molecule to allow correction of PCR and sequencing errors. Per the authors' processing: Decombinator tools were used for TCR identification, UMI-based error correction and CDR3 extraction. Expanded TCRs were defined as those above a frequency of 2 per 1,000, corresponding to the top 1% of the tumor frequency distribution. Renyi diversity was calculated using the R vegan package after each repertoire was subsampled 100 times to 5,000 TCRs. CDR3 similarity networks were built from amino acid triplet string-kernel similarity, with CDR3s being connected when pairwise similarity was above 0.82. The public reads were reanalyzed by TCRdb: fastp trimming at Q25, MiXCR alignment, in-frame beta chains only. Here each entry gathers all rows of one CDR3 protein and keeps the most common genes and DNA. These V and J calls derive from TCRdb rather than the authors' analysis. In this sample the table shows over 50,000 distinct CDR3 sequences, 6.3% of which occur a single time. About 15% of the sample is taken by the ten largest.

Beyond this particular receptor, the publication reports: Additional single-cell paired TCR alpha and beta sequencing was considered necessary to confirm, at a functional level, the hypothesis that regional TCRs recognize regional mutations. Ubiquitous expanded tumor TCRs were detected in blood more often at tumor resection than at routine follow-up.

The sequence is built from TRBV9 and TRBJ2-5; no confident D gene assignment can be made. This clonotype was obtained from a female donor with early-stage non-small cell lung cancer. Sequencing was performed on PBMCs, taken at surgery. The nucleotide sequence is TGTGCCAGCAGCGTAGCCCCTCAGGCAGAGACCCAGTACTTC. Translated, this is CASSVAPQAETQYF.